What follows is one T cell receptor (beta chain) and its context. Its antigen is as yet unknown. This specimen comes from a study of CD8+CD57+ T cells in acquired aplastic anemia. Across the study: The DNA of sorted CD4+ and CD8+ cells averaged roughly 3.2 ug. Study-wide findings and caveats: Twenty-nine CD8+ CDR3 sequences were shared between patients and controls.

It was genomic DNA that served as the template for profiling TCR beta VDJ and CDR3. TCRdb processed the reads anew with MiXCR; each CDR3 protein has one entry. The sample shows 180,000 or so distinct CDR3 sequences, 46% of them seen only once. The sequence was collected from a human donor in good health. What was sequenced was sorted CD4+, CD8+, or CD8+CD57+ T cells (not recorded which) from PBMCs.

In DNA form, the CDR3 reads TGTGCCAGCAGTTTCGGACAGGGAGGTATGACCGGGGAGCTGTTTTTT. This sequence encodes CASSFGQGGMTGELFF. This chain links TRBV28 with TRBJ2-2; 8 bases align to TRBD1. The length of the CDR3 is 16 residues. CDR1 and CDR2 from the germline V gene are MDHEN and SYDVKM. V was pared by 3 bases and J by 5 bases, with 8 bases of the junction left unmatched.